Below, one T cell receptor beta chain is given with its context. The antigen remains unidentified. Generated by immunoSEQ multiplex PCR, the TCRdb table keeps only in-frame clones and is missing some. The sample yields about 96,000 clones, about 90% seen once. The sample is drawn from a study of T cell responses to AZD1222 COVID-19 vaccine. Overall study findings and caveats: Clonal diversity was possibly underestimated; the donors were predominantly white British and more often female. Mapped onto spike, vaccine-associated CD4 TCRs spanned it and were dominant at 160-218 and 743-854.

Per germline, CDR1 LNHDA and CDR2 SQIVND (reference sequence). V shed 4 bases and J 8 bases; nucleotides not matched to a gene: 7. The CDR3 sequence is 14 residues long. The sequences come from peripheral blood, collected on day 0 of MenACWY control vaccination. The sequence came from an adult in good health. This chain connects TRBV19 to TRBJ1-5; TRBD1 agrees at 8 bases. CDR3 bases: TGTGCCAGTAGTACCGGACAGGGCAGGGAGCCCCAGCATTTT. It codes for CASSTGQGREPQHF.